Each of the 8 T cell receptor beta chains below was sequenced from the same sample in a study of cytomegalovirus exposure and HLA in healthy donors. The study ran its PCR with 60 Vbeta and 13 Jbeta primers. The table came from immunoSEQ multiplex PCR; TCRdb's copy has only in-frame clones and leaves some out. The table includes tens of thousands of clones, around 49% detected once. The sample comprised PBMCs. Receptor source: a woman in her forties in good health and CMV-seropositive.

This clone was picked up one time. The chain is built from TRBV5-1 and TRBJ2-7; no clear D gene. From germline, CDR1 is SGHRS and CDR2 YFSETQ. The CDR3 is made up of 14 amino acids. Trimming removed 0 bases from V and 2 bases from J, with 9 bases in between. CDR3 protein: CASSLETPAYEQYF. CDR3 nucleotides: TGCGCCAGCAGCTTGGAAACCCCAGCCTACGAGCAGTACTTC.

The chain recombines TRBV4-2 with TRBJ1-1; a possible D gene is TRBD1 (6 bases). From germline, CDR1 is LGHNA and CDR2 YNFKEQ. Trimming cost V 0 bases and J 2 bases, with 16 bases left between them. CDR3 length: 17 amino acids. CDR3 amino acids: CASSQEGHRASNTEAFF. As DNA, the CDR3 is TGTGCCAGCAGCCAAGAGGGACACAGGGCGTCTAACACTGAAGCTTTCTTT.

This rearrangement joins TRBV27 to TRBJ2-7, with a tentative D call TRBD1 (5 bases). CDR3 length equals 14 residues. The germline gives CDR1 MNHEY, CDR2 SMNVEV (reference sequence). The V end was cut by 6 bases, the J end by 0 bases, with 12 bases between. The CDR3 loop is CASSRRQSSYEQYF. The CDR3 DNA follows: TGTGCCAGCAGCCGGAGACAGAGCTCCTACGAGCAGTACTTC.

DNA for the CDR3: TGTGCCTGGAGTGTCAACAGGGCGAATGAAAAACTGTTTTTT. Protein product: CAWSVNRANEKLFF. V and J are TRBV30 and TRBJ1-4; TRBD1 might be the D (6 bases). CDR3 length: 14 amino acids. The V gene lost 0 bases and the J gene lost 5 bases, with 10 bases spanning the gap. Germline-derived CDR1 and CDR2 are GTSNPN and SVGIG (reference sequence).

Comments on this clone: Other nucleotide sequences from this sample produce the same CDR3. V and J are TRBV11-2 and TRBJ1-5, with 8 bases lining up with TRBD1. The CDR3 has 14 residues. The germline V gene encodes CDR1 SGHAT and CDR2 FQNNGV. V lost 5 bases, J lost 2 bases, and 2 bases stayed unmatched. The chain's CDR3 is CASSLTGGNQPQHF. The CDR3 DNA is TGTGCCAGCAGCCTGACAGGGGGCAATCAGCCCCAGCATTTT.

In its sample, this clone was seen a few times. CDR3 bases: TGTGCCAGCAGCGTAAACAGGGGCTACGAGCAGTACTTC. Translating gives CASSVNRGYEQYF. This rearrangement joins TRBV11-1 to TRBJ2-7; 7 positions agree with TRBD1. Germline V gene lookup returns CDR1 SGHAT and CDR2 FQDESV (reference sequence). J gave up 3 bases and V 5 bases, and 4 bases lay outside the gene matches. CDR3 length equals 13 residues. The whole variable domain, remainder taken from reference TRBV11-1 and TRBJ2-7, is EAEVAQSPRYKITEKSQAVAFWCDPISGHATLYWYRQILGQGPELLVQFQDESVVDDSQLPKDRFSAERLKGVDSTLKIQPAELGDSAMYLCASSVNRGYEQYFGPGTRLTVT.

The chain joins TRBV27 to TRBJ1-5, with a possible D match to TRBD1 (6 bases). Per the germline V gene, CDR1 is MNHEY and CDR2 is SMNVEV (reference sequence). This CDR3 is 13 amino acids long. The V gene lost 6 bases and the J gene lost 5 bases, with 11 bases spanning the gap. The CDR3 region is CASSTGYDQPQHF. The CDR3 region has the DNA TGTGCCAGCAGCACAGGGTACGATCAGCCCCAGCATTTT.

This chain joins TRBV20-1 and TRBJ2-5; no reliable D call. V lost 6 bases to trimming and J lost 5 bases, with 10 bases between them. The germline CDR1 and CDR2 sequences are DFQATT and SNEGSKA (reference sequence). The CDR3 covers 11 residues. CDR3 amino acids: CSAKIRETQYF. The CDR3 bases are TGCAGTGCAAAGATTCGGGAGACCCAGTACTTC.